The 23 T cell receptor beta chains listed next were all sequenced from one sample in a study of patients and donors after allogeneic stem cell transplantation. TCRdb ran MiXCR on the RT-PCR reads and lists one entry per CDR3 protein. The sample has roughly 140,000 distinct CDR3 sequences, approximately 40% seen once; the top ten hold 40% to 55%. The sample taken for sequencing was blood, either unsorted or a sorted T cell fraction (not recorded which). The receptors were sampled from a human donor who was either an allogeneic HSCT recipient or a stem cell or donor lymphocyte infusion donor (not recorded which). It is not recorded whose cells these are; they may come from a transplant donor.

This clonotype came up a few times. This sequence joins TRBV12-3 or TRBV12-4 and TRBJ1-5; D is undetermined. The CDR3 is made up of 13 amino acids. Trimming removed 8 bases from V and 2 bases from J, with 10 bases in between. The CDR3 here is CASGWGGNQPQHF. As DNA, the CDR3 is TGTGCCAGCGGTTGGGGAGGCAATCAGCCCCAGCATTTT.

The chain is built from TRBV5-1 and TRBJ2-5; D unclear. The V gene's germline CDR1 is SGHRS and CDR2 YFSETQ. The CDR3 extends over 15 amino acids. Trimming stripped 1 base from V and 2 bases from J, with 12 bases between. CDR3 in amino acids: CASSLWVAAQETQYF. The CDR3 DNA is TGCGCCAGCAGCTTGTGGGTGGCAGCTCAAGAGACCCAGTACTTC. Complete variable domain (other parts from reference TRBV5-1 and TRBJ2-5): KAGVTQTPRYLIKTRGQQVTLSCSPISGHRSVSWYQQTPGQGLQFLFEYFSETQRNKGNFPGRFSGRQFSNSRSEMNVSTLELGDSALYLCASSLWVAAQETQYFGPGTRLLVL.

This clonotype has only a few counts. The chain links TRBV12-3 or TRBV12-4 to TRBJ1-6; 7 positions match TRBD1. Unmatched junction bases numbered 8, after V lost 6 bases and J lost 9 bases. The CDR3 has 14 amino acids. CDR3 loop: CASSLRQGGSPLHF. DNA of the CDR3: TGTGCCAGCAGCCTTAGGCAGGGGGGTTCACCCCTCCACTTT.

This clonotype has only a few counts. This rearrangement joins TRBV27 to TRBJ1-2, with TRBD1 identical over 8 bases. The CDR3 length is 15 residues. J gave up 4 bases and V 1 base, and 5 bases lay outside the gene matches. Looked up from germline, CDR1 is MNHEY and CDR2 is SMNVEV (reference sequence). CDR3: CASSLYDRGGYGYTF. CDR3 in DNA: TGTGCCAGCAGTTTATATGACAGGGGAGGCTATGGCTACACCTTC.

The J gene is TRBJ1-2, the V gene TRBV4-2; D remains ambiguous. The CDR3 loop spans 14 amino acids. Germline values: CDR1 LGHNA, CDR2 YNFKEQ. V was clipped by 1 base and J by 4 bases, with 10 bases between them. The CDR3 region is CASSQVRRGYGYTF. CDR3 bases: TGTGCCAGCAGCCAAGTAAGGCGCGGCTATGGCTACACCTTC.

This clonotype was recorded a few times. The J gene is TRBJ1-6, the V gene TRBV12-3 or TRBV12-4, with a tentative D call TRBD1 (6 bases). There are 14 residues in the CDR3. V lost 5 bases and J lost 5, with 10 bases in between. CDR3 region: CASSPEGDNSPLHF. The CDR3 bases are TGTGCCAGCAGTCCCGAGGGGGATAATTCACCCCTCCACTTT.

This rearrangement joins TRBV7-2 to TRBJ1-2; the match to TRBD1 covers 9 bases. The CDR3 is 15 amino acids. V shed 5 bases and J 4 bases; nucleotides not matched to a gene: 8. Germline CDR1 and CDR2: SGHTA and FQGNSA. The chain's CDR3 is CASSPQGALGYGYTF. The CDR3 region has the DNA TGTGCCAGCAGCCCACAGGGGGCATTGGGCTATGGCTACACCTTC.

This rearrangement joins TRBV18 to TRBJ2-3; D might be TRBD2 (5 bases). Germline V lookup: CDR1 KGHSH, CDR2 LQKENI. CDR3 length: 12 amino acids. V was clipped by 3 bases and J by 4 bases, with 5 bases between them. Here the CDR3 reads CASSPGADTQYF. The CDR3 bases are TGTGCCAGCTCACCCGGGGCAGATACGCAGTATTTT. The full variable domain, rest sourced from reference TRBV18 and TRBJ2-3, is NAGVMQNPRHLVRRRGQEARLRCSPMKGHSHVYWYRQLPEEGLKFMVYLQKENIIDESGMPKERFSAEFPKEGPSILRIQQVVRGDSAAYFCASSPGADTQYFGPGTRLTVL.

The chain couples TRBV4-2 to TRBJ2-5; tentatively, D is TRBD1 or TRBD2 (5 bases each). The V gene lost 0 bases and the J gene lost 8 bases, with 7 bases spanning the gap. CDR3 length: 12 residues. In germline, CDR1 is LGHNA, CDR2 YNFKEQ. The CDR3 coding sequence is TGTGCCAGCAGCCAAGATGGGACCACCCAGTACTTC. Translating it yields CASSQDGTTQYF.

The chain couples TRBV15 to TRBJ2-3; perhaps TRBD1 as D (5 bases). CDR1 is LNHNV and CDR2 is YYDKDF in the germline V gene (reference sequence). CDR3 length equals 13 residues. Trimming took 5 bases from V and 2 from J, leaving 8 bases between them. The CDR3 DNA reads TGTGCCACCAGCGGCAGGGTCACAGATACGCAGTATTTT. Its translation is CATSGRVTDTQYF.

The gene calls are TRBV3-1 and TRBJ1-3; D is unresolved. The CDR3 has 17 residues. With 1 base removed from V and 8 bases from J, the gap between germline ends came to 21 bases. Germline CDR1 and CDR2: LGHDT and YNNKEL (reference sequence). The CDR3 sequence is CASSQVRVLGFGDTIYF. The CDR3 bases are TGTGCCAGCAGCCAAGTAAGGGTCCTAGGATTTGGCGACACCATATATTTT.

The V gene is TRBV27, the J gene TRBJ2-3; 10 bases are a match to TRBD2. Germline CDR1 MNHEY, CDR2 SMNVEV (reference sequence). Unmatched junction bases numbered 8, after V lost 3 bases and J lost 2 bases. CDR3 length: 17 residues. CDR3: CASSLKGLAAFTDTQYF. The CDR3 nucleotides read TGTGCCAGCAGTTTGAAAGGACTAGCGGCCTTCACAGATACGCAGTATTTT.

V and J are TRBV5-1 and TRBJ1-6; 7 positions match TRBD1. The CDR3 is made up of 17 amino acids. V lost 0 bases to trimming and J lost 10 bases; unmatched junction nucleotides: 13. Germline loops: CDR1 SGHRS, CDR2 YFSETQ. The CDR3 nucleotides are TGCGCCAGCAGCTTGGTGAGGGGGCGAGACGCAGACTCACCCCTCCACTTT. It codes for CASSLVRGRDADSPLHF.

This clonotype has a handful of counts. The V gene is TRBV9, the J gene TRBJ1-6, with unresolved D. The CDR3 contains 13 residues. Germline CDR1 and CDR2: SGDLS and YYNGEE. V lost 4 bases, J lost 9 bases, and 11 bases lay in between. The CDR3 bases are TGTGCCAGCAGCATAGACGCGGGTTCACCCCTCCACTTT. It codes for CASSIDAGSPLHF. Filled out from reference TRBV9 and TRBJ1-6, the complete variable domain reads DSGVTQTPKHLITATGQRVTLRCSPRSGDLSVYWYQQSLDQGLQFLIQYYNGEERAKGNILERFSAQQFPDLHSELNLSSLELGDSALYFCASSIDAGSPLHFGNGTRLTVT.

This clonotype was seen a handful of times. The chain uses TRBV6-2 or TRBV6-3 and TRBJ2-3; TRBD2 matches at 9 bases. This CDR3 is 16 amino acids long. Germline V lookup: CDR1 MNHEY, CDR2 SVGEGT. The V gene end was trimmed by 5 bases and the J gene end by 5 bases; junction bases not matched to a gene: 11. The CDR3 reads CASSLPSGGTGDTQYF. The CDR3 DNA sequence: TGTGCCAGCAGTCTCCCCAGCGGGGGGACGGGAGATACGCAGTATTTT.

The chain is built from TRBV5-5 and TRBJ1-2, with D hard to call. The germline V gene encodes CDR1 SGHKS and CDR2 YYEKEE (reference sequence). This CDR3 is 16 amino acids long. Trimming cost V 0 bases and J 0 bases, with 12 bases left between them. CDR3: CASSLEGETPNYGYTF. Here the CDR3 DNA reads TGTGCCAGCAGCTTGGAGGGAGAGACTCCTAACTATGGCTACACCTTC.

In this sample, this clonotype turned up a few times. The V gene is TRBV12-3 or TRBV12-4, the J gene TRBJ1-3, with TRBD1 as a possible D gene (5 bases). The V and J ends lost 1 base and 0 bases respectively, with 10 bases between them. The CDR3 consists of 16 residues. CDR3 amino acids: CASSLEAGRSGNTIYF. The CDR3 DNA reads as TGTGCCAGCAGTTTAGAGGCGGGGCGCTCTGGAAACACCATATATTTT.

This clonotype has just a few counts. The CDR3 nucleotides are TGTGCCAGCAGCCAATCGGATCTAAGTGCGATGAACACTGAAGCTTTCTTT. It encodes CASSQSDLSAMNTEAFF. The chain links TRBV3-1 to TRBJ1-1, with unresolved D. Per the germline V gene, CDR1 is LGHDT and CDR2 is YNNKEL (reference sequence). The CDR3 runs 17 residues. V dropped 2 bases and J dropped 0 bases, with 16 bases sitting between them.

This clonotype was counted ten times or more. The chain employs TRBV6-6 and TRBJ1-5; D gene uncertain. Trimming took off 2 bases at V and 0 bases at J, with 5 bases between the two ends. The germline V gene encodes CDR1 MNHNY and CDR2 SVGAGI (reference sequence). CDR3 length: 14 amino acids. CDR3 bases: TGTGCCAGCAGTTACCAGTATAGCAATCAGCCCCAGCATTTT. It codes for CASSYQYSNQPQHF.

The chain employs TRBV28 and TRBJ1-1; possible D gene TRBD1, 5 bases. The V gene's germline CDR1 is MDHEN and CDR2 SYDVKM. Deletions cut 5 bases from V and 3 bases from J, with 16 bases between. The CDR3 covers 15 residues. This CDR3 is CASSPIGGGDTEAFF. Written as DNA, the CDR3 is TGTGCCAGCAGTCCGATCGGGGGGGGAGACACTGAAGCTTTCTTT.

The chain recombines TRBV28 with TRBJ2-3; 8 bases are a match to TRBD2. Germline V CDR1 and CDR2: MDHEN, SYDVKM. Trimming cost V 7 bases and J 0 bases; bases outside gene matches: 6. The CDR3 runs to 15 residues. The CDR3 spells CASKDIAGSTDTQYF. The CDR3 region has the DNA TGTGCCAGCAAGGATATAGCGGGAAGCACAGATACGCAGTATTTT.

V and J are TRBV7-2 and TRBJ1-4; D possibly corresponds to TRBD1 (6 bases). The CDR3 loop spans 15 amino acids. With 5 bases removed from V and 3 bases from J, the gap between germline ends came to 13 bases. CDR1 is SGHTA and CDR2 is FQGNSA in the germline V gene. CDR3 residues: CASSLQGFSNEKLFF. In DNA form, the CDR3 reads TGTGCCAGCAGCCTACAGGGATTCTCTAATGAAAAACTGTTTTTT.

This clonotype was seen more than once but under ten times. The rearrangement joins TRBV4-3 to TRBJ1-6; 9 nucleotides align to TRBD1. The CDR3 runs to 16 residues. After removal of 3 bases from V and 10 bases from J, the junction contained 10 bases not matched to a gene. Germline CDR1 and CDR2: LGHNA and YSLEER. The CDR3 loop reads CASSQPGQGENSPLHF. The CDR3, as DNA: TGCGCCAGCAGCCAGCCGGGACAGGGCGAAAACTCACCCCTCCACTTT.